A selection of T cell receptor beta chains follows, all from one sample in a study of blood T cells in healthy people across ages. TCRdb redid the calling of the 5' RACE reads with MiXCR, one entry per CDR3 protein. Among about 1.8 million distinct CDR3 sequences listed, 40% to 55% were seen once. Source material: blood. These receptors originate from a woman between 40 and 55 years old in good health. CDR3s include the opening cysteine and the closing phenylalanine or tryptophan. The D gene is left open where the match is weak. Where a row states a size, it is once, few, many or the class of an expanded clone; other rows omit it.

clone size: once
D gene: TRBD1
V gene: TRBV7-8
J gene: TRBJ2-6
CDR3 DNA: TGTGCTGTAAACAGGGGGCTCCTCTCTGGGGCCAACGTCCTGACTTTC
CDR3 protein: CAVNRGLLSGANVLTF

clone size: .
D gene: .
V gene: TRBV6-5
J gene: TRBJ2-1
CDR3 DNA: TGTGCCAGCAGTTATCGAGCCCGGGACGGACCCTACAATGAGCAGTTCTTC
CDR3 protein: CASSYRARDGPYNEQFF

clone size: .
D gene: .
V gene: TRBV5-1
J gene: TRBJ2-3
CDR3 DNA: TGCGCCAGCAGCTCTACTTCTAGGGGTTACGCAGATACGCAGTATTTT
CDR3 protein: CASSSTSRGYADTQYF

clone size: few
D gene: TRBD2
V gene: TRBV20-1
J gene: TRBJ2-1
CDR3 DNA: TGCAGTGCTAGCGAGCTAGCGGGGGGGCACTACAATGAGCAGTTCTTC
CDR3 protein: CSASELAGGHYNEQFF

clone size: .
D gene: .
V gene: TRBV28
J gene: TRBJ2-3
CDR3 DNA: TGTGCCAGCAGTAGTCTCTTGGGAGGACCGAGGGATACGCAGTATTTT
CDR3 protein: CASSSLLGGPRDTQYF

clone size: few
D gene: .
V gene: TRBV28
J gene: TRBJ2-5
CDR3 DNA: TGTGCCAGCAGTGAGAATACAGTGGAGACCCAGTACTTC
CDR3 protein: CASSENTVETQYF

clone size: .
D gene: .
V gene: TRBV11-1
J gene: TRBJ2-5
CDR3 DNA: TGTGCCAGCAGCGAAAGGTGGGGAAAAGAAGGGACCCAGTACTTC
CDR3 protein: CASSERWGKEGTQYF

clone size: .
D gene: TRBD1
V gene: TRBV12-3/TRBV12-4
J gene: TRBJ1-1
CDR3 DNA: TGTGCCAGCAGTTTAGTTTCGGGACAGGGGACGAATGAAGCTTTCTTT
CDR3 protein: CASSLVSGQGTNEAFF

clone size: .
D gene: TRBD1
V gene: TRBV5-4
J gene: TRBJ2-3
CDR3 DNA: TGTGCCAGCAGCTATGCCCGACAGGGCGCAGATACGCAGTATTTT
CDR3 protein: CASSYARQGADTQYF

clone size: .
D gene: TRBD1
V gene: TRBV11-2
J gene: TRBJ2-5
CDR3 DNA: TGTGCCAGCAGCGGACAGGGGGACCTCCAAGAGACCCAGTACTTC
CDR3 protein: CASSGQGDLQETQYF

clone size: .
D gene: .
V gene: TRBV4-3
J gene: TRBJ2-5
CDR3 DNA: TGCGCCAGCAGCCAAGCGACAGAGTACCAAGAGACCCAGTACTTC
CDR3 protein: CASSQATEYQETQYF

clone size: .
D gene: .
V gene: TRBV6-6
J gene: TRBJ1-2
CDR3 DNA: TGTGCCAGTAGGGCAGGACCAATCTATGGCTACACCTTC
CDR3 protein: CASRAGPIYGYTF

clone size: .
D gene: TRBD2
V gene: TRBV20-1
J gene: TRBJ2-3
CDR3 DNA: TGCAGTGCTAGAGATCTTATGGTAGCGGGGGGGCCAGATACGCAGTATTTT
CDR3 protein: CSARDLMVAGGPDTQYF

clone size: .
D gene: .
V gene: TRBV12-5
J gene: TRBJ2-1
CDR3 DNA: TGTGCTAGTGGTTTGTTAAGTAACAATGAGCAGTTCTTC
CDR3 protein: CASGLLSNNEQFF

clone size: .
D gene: .
V gene: TRBV20-1
J gene: TRBJ2-1
CDR3 DNA: TGCAGTGCTAGAGAGGAGGGTTACAATGAGCAGTTCTTC
CDR3 protein: CSAREEGYNEQFF

clone size: .
D gene: TRBD2
V gene: TRBV10-3
J gene: TRBJ2-1
CDR3 DNA: TGTGCCATCAGTGACTCCGGGACTAGGGGGTACAATGAGCAGTTCTTC
CDR3 protein: CAISDSGTRGYNEQFF